The 26 T cell receptor beta chains reported below all come from one sample, sequenced in a study of blood T cell repertoires in COVID-19. Using immunoSEQ multiplex PCR, the repertoire was profiled, and TCRdb retains in-frame clones only, with some absent. The sample lists roughly 340,000 clones; around nine tenths were seen once. Sequencing used peripheral blood. These receptors were collected from a woman aged 18-29 years who had recovered from COVID-19.

Written as DNA, the CDR3 is TGCAGCGTTAAGGAAGCAGGGGGTGGTGATGAGCAGTTCTTC. It translates to CSVKEAGGGDEQFF. This chain links TRBV29-1 with TRBJ2-1; TRBD1 matches 7 bases. The length of the CDR3 is 14 residues. Germline trimming cut 5 bases from V and 8 bases from J; bases unmatched to any gene: 12. Germline values: CDR1 SQVTM, CDR2 ANQGSEA.

V usage is TRBV11-3 and J usage is TRBJ1-6; D is ambiguous. The CDR3 totals 15 residues. V shed 4 bases and J shed 7 bases, with 14 bases lying between them. Germline V gene lookup returns CDR1 SGHNT and CDR2 YENEEA. CDR3 coding DNA: TGTGCCAGCAGCTCTCGCGGCAGTTCCAATTCACCCCTCCACTTT. This codes for CASSSRGSSNSPLHF.

The rearrangement links TRBV11-3 to TRBJ2-3; possible D gene TRBD2, 5 bases. The germline V gene encodes CDR1 SGHNT and CDR2 YENEEA. This CDR3 region has 16 residues. V shed 1 base and J shed 0 bases, with 11 bases lying between them. CDR3 DNA sequence: TGTGCCAGCAGCTTAGTGGCGGGCCTCAGCACAGATACGCAGTATTTT. The encoded protein is CASSLVAGLSTDTQYF.

The chain recombines TRBV5-5 with TRBJ2-7, with TRBD1 matching over 10 bases. CDR3 length: 15 amino acids. V lost 0 bases to trimming and J lost 2 bases; unmatched junction nucleotides: 2. Per germline, CDR1 SGHKS and CDR2 YYEKEE (reference sequence). The CDR3 DNA sequence: TGTGCCAGCAGCTTGGGGGGACAGGGGCCCTACGAGCAGTACGTC. Translation gives CASSLGGQGPYEQYV.

This chain links TRBV7-9 with TRBJ2-1; D might be TRBD2 (6 bases). V lost 0 bases, J lost 2 bases, and 8 bases lay in between. CDR1 SEHNR and CDR2 FQNEAQ come from the germline V gene (reference sequence). CDR3 length: 15 amino acids. The CDR3 loop is CASSLAGGTYNEQFF. CDR3 DNA sequence: TGTGCCAGCAGCTTAGCGGGAGGAACCTACAATGAGCAGTTCTTC.

This clone was detected once. This CDR3 is CASSLDGQTAGEKLFF. For the CDR3, the DNA is TGTGCCAGCAGCTTAGATGGTCAGACGGCGGGTGAAAAACTGTTTTTT. The chain joins TRBV11-3 to TRBJ1-4, with D hard to call. CDR3 length: 16 amino acids. The V end lost 0 bases, the J end lost 7 bases, and 15 bases lay between the germline ends. Germline loops: CDR1 SGHNT, CDR2 YENEEA.

This rearrangement joins TRBV28 to TRBJ1-1; TRBD1 agrees at 9 bases. Per the germline V gene, CDR1 is MDHEN and CDR2 is SYDVKM. V gave up 4 bases and J gave up 5 bases; unmatched junction bases: 8. This CDR3 region has 15 residues. Written as DNA, the CDR3 is TGTGCCAGCAGTTACCTGGGACAGGGTGGGACTGAAGCTTTCTTT. Translating it yields CASSYLGQGGTEAFF.

J is TRBJ1-4 and V is TRBV11-3; perhaps TRBD1 as D (5 bases). The V gene's germline CDR1 is SGHNT and CDR2 YENEEA. Trimming left V 1 base short and J 15 bases short, with 15 bases between. The CDR3 totals 13 residues. The CDR3 reads CASSLGTTGEVFF. For the CDR3, the DNA is TGTGCCAGCAGCTTAGGGACAACGGGTGAGGTGTTTTTT.

This clone was seen just once. V usage is TRBV24-1 and J usage is TRBJ2-2, with TRBD1 matching over 7 bases. Germline V gives CDR1 KGHDR, CDR2 SFDVKD. V lost 3 bases and J lost 3; bases outside the gene matches: 6. CDR3 length equals 16 residues. The CDR3 DNA sequence: TGTGCCACCAGTGATCCTCGACAGGGTGACACCGGGGAGCTGTTTTTT. It codes for CATSDPRQGDTGELFF.

This clone was seen once. CDR3 amino acids: CASSYSTLSQLDRRDDYEQYV. In DNA form, the CDR3 reads TGTGCCAGCAGTTACTCAACATTGAGTCAATTGGATCGGCGGGACGACTACGAGCAGTACGTC. The chain recombines TRBV6-2 or TRBV6-3 with TRBJ2-7, with TRBD2 as a possible D gene (6 bases). Trimming removed 0 bases at V and 3 bases at J, with 30 bases between. CDR3 length equals 21 residues. In germline, CDR1 is MNHEY, CDR2 SVGEGT.

The V and J genes are TRBV25-1 and TRBJ1-1, with D possibly being TRBD1 (6 bases). The CDR3 sequence is 15 residues long. V lost 4 bases and J 5 bases, leaving 17 bases between the germline ends. The germline CDR1 and CDR2 sequences are MGHDK and SYGVNS. Written as DNA, the CDR3 is TGTGCCAGCAGTGGGTGGGACACAGGGACAACTGAAGCTTTCTTT. As protein: CASSGWDTGTTEAFF.

The V call is TRBV28, the J call TRBJ1-2; D unresolved. This CDR3 has 13 residues. V lost 7 bases and J 7 bases, leaving 16 bases between the germline ends. Germline V gene data show CDR1 as MDHEN and CDR2 as SYDVKM. The CDR3 protein is CASIMIGDRGYTF. In nucleotides, the CDR3 is TGTGCCAGCATTATGATTGGAGATCGTGGCTACACCTTC.

The chain uses TRBV7-9 and TRBJ1-1; 8 bases line up with TRBD1. J lost 3 bases, V lost 6 bases, and 9 bases had no gene match. The CDR3 is 15 amino acids. The V gene's germline CDR1 is SEHNR and CDR2 FQNEAQ (reference sequence). The CDR3 reads CASRADRGWDTEAFF. The CDR3 DNA follows: TGTGCCAGCAGGGCTGACAGGGGTTGGGACACTGAAGCTTTCTTT. Complete variable domain (other parts from reference TRBV7-9 and TRBJ1-1): DTGVSQNPRHKITKRGQNVTFRCDPISEHNRLYWYRQTLGQGPEFLTYFQNEAQLEKSRLLSDRFSAERPKGSFSTLEIQRTEQGDSAMYLCASRADRGWDTEAFFGQGTRLTVV.

This clone occurred a few times. The chain uses TRBV24-1 and TRBJ1-1; the D gene is possibly TRBD1 (5 bases). The CDR3 loop spans 15 amino acids. Germline lookup yields CDR1 KGHDR and CDR2 SFDVKD. Trimming shortened V by 2 bases and J by 1 base, and 10 bases separated the two germline ends. CDR3 nucleotides: TGTGCCACCAGTGATTCGGGGGGTGGGAACACTGAAGCTTTCTTT. It yields the protein CATSDSGGGNTEAFF.

V and J are TRBV9 and TRBJ2-2; no reliable D call. The length of the CDR3 is 14 residues. Trimming shortened V by 4 bases and J by 1 base, and 8 bases separated the two germline ends. Germline V gene sequence: CDR1 SGDLS, CDR2 YYNGEE. CDR3 loop: CASSSTVNTGELFF. The CDR3 DNA is TGTGCCAGCAGCTCTACAGTGAACACCGGGGAGCTGTTTTTT.

The chain has TRBV20-1 and TRBJ1-1; D gene uncertain. Trimming stripped 0 bases from V and 7 bases from J, with 6 bases between. The CDR3 length is 11 residues. Germline V lookup: CDR1 DFQATT, CDR2 SNEGSKA (reference sequence). CDR3 residues: CSARDLREAFF. The CDR3 DNA sequence: TGCAGTGCTAGAGATTTGCGTGAAGCTTTCTTT.

This clone was recorded only once. In DNA form, the CDR3 reads TGTGCCAGCAGTGAAGGCTATAGCGGGGGCAACACAGATACGCAGTATTTT. It specifies CASSEGYSGGNTDTQYF. The rearrangement uses TRBV6-1 and TRBJ2-3, with 9 bases fitting TRBD2. CDR1 and CDR2 from the germline V gene are MNHNS and SASEGT. This CDR3 has 17 amino acids. The junction had 7 bases not matched to a gene; V was cut back by 1 base and J by 2 bases.

The gene calls are TRBV5-4 and TRBJ1-1; D unresolved. The germline V and J ends were trimmed by 4 bases and 0 bases, with 4 bases remaining between them. CDR1 SGHNT and CDR2 YYREEE come from the germline V gene (reference sequence). There are 12 residues in the CDR3. The CDR3 DNA reads as TGTGCCAGCAGCACAATGAACACTGAAGCTTTCTTT. This sequence encodes CASSTMNTEAFF.

The chain joins TRBV6-5 to TRBJ2-5; TRBD2 is a possible D gene (5 bases). This CDR3 has 13 amino acids. Germline loops: CDR1 MNHEY, CDR2 SVGAGI. Between the trimmed V and J ends, which lost 4 bases and 2 bases, there was a span of 8 bases. The CDR3 loop reads CASSSRGQETQYF. The CDR3 nucleotides are TGTGCCAGCAGTTCTCGCGGGCAAGAGACCCAGTACTTC.

J is TRBJ1-5 and V is TRBV6-2 or TRBV6-3, with D perhaps TRBD1 (6 bases). V was clipped by 2 bases and J by 5 bases, with 19 bases between them. This CDR3 has 17 amino acids. Germline CDR1 and CDR2: MNHEY and SVGEGT. The CDR3: CASSYEPLQGEDQPQHF. CDR3 nucleotide sequence: TGTGCCAGCAGTTACGAGCCGCTACAGGGCGAGGATCAGCCCCAGCATTTT.

This clone was found a few times. The rearrangement links TRBV7-9 to TRBJ2-7, with D perhaps matching TRBD2 (5 bases). Germline V gene data show CDR1 as SEHNR and CDR2 as FQNEAQ (reference sequence). V was pared by 5 bases and J by 3 bases, with 5 bases between. The CDR3 has 11 residues. The CDR3 spells CASSRGYEQYV. The CDR3 DNA reads as TGTGCCAGCAGCCGGGGCTACGAGCAGTACGTC.

The J gene is TRBJ1-4, the V gene TRBV11-2; D unclear. CDR3 size: 16 residues. The V end lost 0 bases, the J end lost 0 bases, and 8 bases lay between the germline ends. Germline V gives CDR1 SGHAT, CDR2 FQNNGV. The chain's CDR3 is CASSLDLGSTNEKLFF. The CDR3 DNA sequence: TGTGCCAGCAGCTTAGATCTCGGGTCAACTAATGAAAAACTGTTTTTT. Variable domain in full (rest from reference TRBV11-2 and TRBJ1-4): EAGVAQSPRYKIIEKRQSVAFWCNPISGHATLYWYQQILGQGPKLLIQFQNNGVVDDSQLPKDRFSAERLKGVDSTLKIQPAKLEDSAVYLCASSLDLGSTNEKLFFGSGTQLSVL.

The chain links TRBV5-4 to TRBJ2-2; TRBD1 is a possible D gene (6 bases). The ends were cut back, 0 bases at V and 1 base at J, with 13 bases in the middle. Germline CDR1 SGHNT, CDR2 YYREEE (reference sequence). The CDR3 sequence is 17 residues long. CDR3 in DNA: TGTGCCAGCAGCTTGGGGGCAGGGGCCCTGAACACCGGGGAGCTGTTTTTT. Translating gives CASSLGAGALNTGELFF. Complete variable domain (other parts from reference TRBV5-4 and TRBJ2-2): ETGVTQSPTHLIKTRGQQVTLRCSSQSGHNTVSWYQQALGQGPQFIFQYYREEENGRGNFPPRFSGLQFPNYSSELNVNALELDDSALYLCASSLGAGALNTGELFFGEGSRLTVL.

The chain links TRBV2 to TRBJ2-1; D may be TRBD1 (5 bases). Between the trimmed V and J ends, which lost 5 bases and 0 bases, there was a span of 14 bases. The CDR3 is 16 residues long. The germline V gene encodes CDR1 SNHLY and CDR2 FYNNEI. The CDR3 here is CASSTQQEYSYNEQFF. In nucleotides, the CDR3 is TGTGCCAGCAGTACTCAACAGGAATACTCCTACAATGAGCAGTTCTTC.

Concerning this clone: Other DNA sequences in the sample encode the same CDR3. This rearrangement joins TRBV5-1 to TRBJ2-1; 7 nucleotides line up with TRBD2. The J segment lost 3 bases and the V segment lost 0 bases, leaving 3 bases of the junction unmatched. Germline lookup yields CDR1 SGHRS and CDR2 YFSETQ. This CDR3 region has 15 residues. CDR3 nucleotide sequence: TGCGCCAGCAGCTTGGAGGGAGGGAGCTACAATGAGCAGTTCTTC. Translated, it gives CASSLEGGSYNEQFF. Supplemented by reference TRBV5-1 and TRBJ2-1, the full variable domain reads KAGVTQTPRYLIKTRGQQVTLSCSPISGHRSVSWYQQTPGQGLQFLFEYFSETQRNKGNFPGRFSGRQFSNSRSEMNVSTLELGDSALYLCASSLEGGSYNEQFFGPGTRLTVL.

This clone has a handful of counts. The chain employs TRBV19 and TRBJ1-1; D may be TRBD1 (6 bases). Trimming left V 4 bases short and J 5 bases short, with 17 bases between. The V gene's germline CDR1 is LNHDA and CDR2 SQIVND (reference sequence). This CDR3 is built from 15 residues. The CDR3 sequence: CASSRKGQKITEAFF. CDR3 nucleotides: TGTGCCAGTAGTAGGAAAGGACAGAAGATAACTGAAGCTTTCTTT.